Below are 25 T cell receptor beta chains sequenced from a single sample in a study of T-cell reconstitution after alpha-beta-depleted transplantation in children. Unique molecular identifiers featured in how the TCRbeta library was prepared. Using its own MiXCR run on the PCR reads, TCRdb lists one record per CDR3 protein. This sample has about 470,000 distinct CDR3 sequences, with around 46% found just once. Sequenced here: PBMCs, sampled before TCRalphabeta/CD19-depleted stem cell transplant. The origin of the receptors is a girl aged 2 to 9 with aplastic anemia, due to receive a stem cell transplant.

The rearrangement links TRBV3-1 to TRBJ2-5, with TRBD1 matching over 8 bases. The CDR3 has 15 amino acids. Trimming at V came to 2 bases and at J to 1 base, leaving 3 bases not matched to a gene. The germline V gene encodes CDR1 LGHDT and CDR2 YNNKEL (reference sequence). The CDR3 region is CASSQPDRAQETQYF. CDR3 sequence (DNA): TGTGCCAGCAGCCAACCGGACAGGGCCCAAGAGACCCAGTACTTC.

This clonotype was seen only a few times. In DNA form, the CDR3 reads TGCGCCAGCAGCCAAGATGGCCAGATGGAGACCCAGTACTTC. It yields the protein CASSQDGQMETQYF. V and J are TRBV4-3 and TRBJ2-5; no clear D gene. Germline V gives CDR1 LGHNA, CDR2 YSLEER. The CDR3 runs 14 residues. The V and J ends lost 0 bases and 5 bases respectively, with 10 bases between them.

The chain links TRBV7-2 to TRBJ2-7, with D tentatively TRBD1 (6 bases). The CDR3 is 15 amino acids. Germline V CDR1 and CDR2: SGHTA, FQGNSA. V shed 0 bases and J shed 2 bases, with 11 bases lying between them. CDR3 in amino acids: CASSLAEQGPYEQYF. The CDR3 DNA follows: TGTGCCAGCAGCTTAGCTGAACAGGGTCCCTACGAGCAGTACTTC.

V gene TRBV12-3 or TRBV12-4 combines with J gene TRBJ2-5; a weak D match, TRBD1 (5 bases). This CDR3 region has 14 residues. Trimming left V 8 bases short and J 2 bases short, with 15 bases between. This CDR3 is CASGPTWTQETQYF. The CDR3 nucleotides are TGTGCCAGCGGCCCGACGTGGACACAAGAGACCCAGTACTTC.

CDR3 region: CASSSGLAGFADTQYF. CDR3 sequence (DNA): TGTGCCAGCAGTTCGGGACTAGCGGGGTTCGCAGATACGCAGTATTTT. This sequence joins TRBV6-5 and TRBJ2-3, with TRBD2 matching over 13 bases. Unmatched junction bases numbered 5, after V lost 4 bases and J lost 4 bases. CDR3 length equals 16 residues. Germline V gene data show CDR1 as MNHEY and CDR2 as SVGAGI.

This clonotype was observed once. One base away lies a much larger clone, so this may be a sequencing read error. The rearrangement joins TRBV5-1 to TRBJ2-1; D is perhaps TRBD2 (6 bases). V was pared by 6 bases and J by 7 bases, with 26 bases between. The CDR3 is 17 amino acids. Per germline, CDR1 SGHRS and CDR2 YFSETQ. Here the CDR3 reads CASTRTAVIGSVNEQFF. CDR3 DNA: TGCGCCAGCACCCGAACAGCTGTGATCGGGAGTGTGAATGAGCAGTTCTTC.

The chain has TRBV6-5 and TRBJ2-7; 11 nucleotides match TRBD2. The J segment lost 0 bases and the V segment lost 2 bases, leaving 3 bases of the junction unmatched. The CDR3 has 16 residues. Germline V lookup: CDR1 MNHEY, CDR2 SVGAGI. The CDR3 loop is CASSYASGGSSYEQYF. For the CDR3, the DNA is TGTGCCAGCAGTTACGCTAGCGGGGGGAGCTCCTACGAGCAGTACTTC.

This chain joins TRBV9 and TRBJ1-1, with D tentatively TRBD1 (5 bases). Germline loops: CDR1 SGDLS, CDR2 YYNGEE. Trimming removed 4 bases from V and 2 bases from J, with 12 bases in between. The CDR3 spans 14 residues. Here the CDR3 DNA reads TGTGCCAGCAGCCCAGTCAGGGCTAACACTGAAGCTTTCTTT. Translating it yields CASSPVRANTEAFF.

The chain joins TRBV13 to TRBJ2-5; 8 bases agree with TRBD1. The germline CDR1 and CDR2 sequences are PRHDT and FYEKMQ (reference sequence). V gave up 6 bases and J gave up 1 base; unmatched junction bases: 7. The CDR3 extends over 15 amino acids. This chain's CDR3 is CASSPQGAIQETQYF. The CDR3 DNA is TGTGCCAGCAGTCCTCAGGGGGCGATCCAAGAGACCCAGTACTTC.

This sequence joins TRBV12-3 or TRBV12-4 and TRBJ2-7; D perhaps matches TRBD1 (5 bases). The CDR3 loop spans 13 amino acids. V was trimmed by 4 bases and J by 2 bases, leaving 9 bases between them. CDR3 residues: CASSSRATYEQYF. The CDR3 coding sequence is TGTGCCAGCAGTTCCAGGGCAACCTACGAGCAGTACTTC.

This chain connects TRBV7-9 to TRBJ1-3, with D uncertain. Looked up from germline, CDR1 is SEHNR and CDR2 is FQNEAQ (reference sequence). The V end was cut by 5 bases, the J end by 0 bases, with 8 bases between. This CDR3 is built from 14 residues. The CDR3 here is CASSAQSSGNTIYF. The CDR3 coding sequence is TGTGCCAGCAGCGCACAGAGCTCTGGAAACACCATATATTTT.

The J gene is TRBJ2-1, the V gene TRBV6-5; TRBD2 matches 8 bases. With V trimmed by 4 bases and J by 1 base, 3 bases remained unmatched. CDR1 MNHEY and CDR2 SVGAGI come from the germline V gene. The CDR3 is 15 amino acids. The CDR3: CASSSERGSYNEQFF. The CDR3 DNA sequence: TGTGCCAGCAGTTCCGAGCGGGGGTCCTACAATGAGCAGTTCTTC.

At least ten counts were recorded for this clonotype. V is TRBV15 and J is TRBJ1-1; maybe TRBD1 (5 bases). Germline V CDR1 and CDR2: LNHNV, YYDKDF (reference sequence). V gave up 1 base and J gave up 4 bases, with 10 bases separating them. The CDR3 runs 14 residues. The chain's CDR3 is CATSRGGGTTEAFF. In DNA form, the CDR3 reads TGTGCCACCAGCAGAGGTGGGGGAACCACTGAAGCTTTCTTT.

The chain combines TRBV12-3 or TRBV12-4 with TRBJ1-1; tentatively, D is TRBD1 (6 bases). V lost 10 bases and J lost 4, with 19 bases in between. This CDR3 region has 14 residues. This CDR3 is CATGENREFTEAFF. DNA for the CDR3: TGTGCCACCGGAGAGAACAGGGAGTTCACTGAAGCTTTCTTT.

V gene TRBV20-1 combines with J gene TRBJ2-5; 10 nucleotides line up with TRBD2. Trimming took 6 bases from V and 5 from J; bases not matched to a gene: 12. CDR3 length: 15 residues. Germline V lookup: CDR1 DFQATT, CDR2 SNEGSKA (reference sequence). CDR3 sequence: CSAVKAGGPKETQYF. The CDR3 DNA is TGCAGTGCAGTAAAAGCGGGAGGGCCGAAGGAGACCCAGTACTTC.

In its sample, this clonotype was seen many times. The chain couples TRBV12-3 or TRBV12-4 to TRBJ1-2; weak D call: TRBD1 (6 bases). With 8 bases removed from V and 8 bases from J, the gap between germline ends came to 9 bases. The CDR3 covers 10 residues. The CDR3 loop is CASGGRGYTF. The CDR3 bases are TGTGCCAGCGGGGGCAGAGGCTACACCTTC.

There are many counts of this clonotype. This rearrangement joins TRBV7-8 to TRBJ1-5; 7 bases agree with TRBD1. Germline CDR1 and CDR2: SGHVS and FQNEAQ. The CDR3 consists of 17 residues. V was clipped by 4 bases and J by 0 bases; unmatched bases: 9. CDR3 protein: CASSSDRVENSNQPQHF. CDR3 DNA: TGTGCCAGCAGCTCCGACAGGGTCGAGAATAGCAATCAGCCCCAGCATTTT.

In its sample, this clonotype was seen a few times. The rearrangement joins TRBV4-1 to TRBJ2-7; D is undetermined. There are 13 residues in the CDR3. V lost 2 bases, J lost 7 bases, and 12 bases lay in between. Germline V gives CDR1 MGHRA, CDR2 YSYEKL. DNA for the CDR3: TGCGCCAGCAGCCAACTGTCAGTGGGAGAGCAGTACTTC. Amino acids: CASSQLSVGEQYF.

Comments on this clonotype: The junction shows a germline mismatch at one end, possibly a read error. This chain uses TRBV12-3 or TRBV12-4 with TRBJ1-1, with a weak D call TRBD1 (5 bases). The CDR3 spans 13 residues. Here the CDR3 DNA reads TGTTCCAGCAGTCTCACGGACGGGCAGGGAGCTTTCTTT. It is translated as CSSSLTDGQGAFF.

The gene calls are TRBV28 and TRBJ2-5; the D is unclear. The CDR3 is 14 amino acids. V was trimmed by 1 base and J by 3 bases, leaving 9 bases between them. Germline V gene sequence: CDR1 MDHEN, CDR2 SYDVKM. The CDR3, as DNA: TGTGCCAGCAGTTTATTAACAGCAAAAGAGACCCAGTACTTC. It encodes CASSLLTAKETQYF.

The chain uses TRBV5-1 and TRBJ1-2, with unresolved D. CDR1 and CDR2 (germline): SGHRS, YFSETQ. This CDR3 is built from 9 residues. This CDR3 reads CAAVNGYTF. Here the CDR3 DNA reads TGCGCAGCGGTCAACGGCTACACCTTC.

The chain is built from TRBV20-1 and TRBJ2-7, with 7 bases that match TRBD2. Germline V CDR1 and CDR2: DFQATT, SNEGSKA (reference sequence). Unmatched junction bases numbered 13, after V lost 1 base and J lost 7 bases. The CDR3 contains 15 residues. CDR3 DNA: TGCAGTGCTAGAGCCTTGACAGCCTGGGAGGGAGAGCAGTACTTC. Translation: CSARALTAWEGEQYF.

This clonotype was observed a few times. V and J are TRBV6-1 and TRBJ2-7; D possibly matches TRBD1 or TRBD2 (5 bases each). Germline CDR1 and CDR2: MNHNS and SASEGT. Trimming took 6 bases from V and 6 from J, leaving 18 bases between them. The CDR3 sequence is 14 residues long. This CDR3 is CASRTGPTPGEQYF. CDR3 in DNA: TGTGCCAGCAGAACGGGGCCCACCCCAGGCGAGCAGTACTTC.

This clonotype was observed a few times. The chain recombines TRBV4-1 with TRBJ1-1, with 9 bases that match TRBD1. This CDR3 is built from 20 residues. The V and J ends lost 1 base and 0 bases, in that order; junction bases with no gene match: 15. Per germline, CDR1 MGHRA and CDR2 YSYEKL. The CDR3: CASSQVGLRDRVKMNTEAFF. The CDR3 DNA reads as TGCGCCAGCAGCCAAGTGGGTCTACGGGACAGGGTTAAAATGAACACTGAAGCTTTCTTT.

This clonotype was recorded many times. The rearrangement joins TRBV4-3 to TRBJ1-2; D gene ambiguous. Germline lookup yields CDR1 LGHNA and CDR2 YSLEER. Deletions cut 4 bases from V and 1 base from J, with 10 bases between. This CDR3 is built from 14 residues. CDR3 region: CASSPVGDNYGYTF. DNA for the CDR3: TGCGCCAGCAGCCCCGTCGGGGATAACTATGGCTACACCTTC.